Shown below are 14 T cell receptor beta chains from a single sample sequenced in a study of cytomegalovirus exposure and HLA in healthy donors (TCRdb year 2017). The library was prepared using the immunoSEQ multiplex PCR assay. The multiplex PCR relied on a mix of 60 forward primers for TCR Vbeta segments and 13 reverse primers for TCR Jbeta segments. Sourced from immuneACCESS, this table was stored by TCRdb with only in-frame sequences that have V and J called. A share of the clones is absent; for the studies checked, an unresolved V gene accounts for under half, and the remainder has no known explanation. Within this sample are under 150,000 clones, with about 72% of them counted one time only. The ten largest clones take up about 4.7% of the sample. Sequences were obtained from PBMCs. The origin of the receptors is a man between 60 and 70 years old in good health and CMV-seronegative.

This clone was detected only a few times. CDR3 in amino acids: CASIQAGTSGPQYF. The DNA of the CDR3 is TGTGCCAGCATACAAGCCGGGACTAGCGGGCCGCAGTACTTC. V and J are TRBV7-9 and TRBJ2-7; TRBD2 aligns across 12 bases. Trimming at V came to 7 bases and at J to 9 bases, leaving 10 bases not matched to a gene. The CDR3 length is 14 residues. Germline lookup yields CDR1 SEHNR and CDR2 FQNEAQ (reference sequence).

This clone was detected a few times. V is TRBV9 and J is TRBJ2-3; 8 positions match TRBD1. The V and J ends lost 0 bases and 4 bases, in that order; junction bases with no gene match: 7. The CDR3 is 16 residues long. CDR1 and CDR2 (germline): SGDLS, YYNGEE. CDR3 sequence reads: CASSVAGQGWADTQYF. As DNA, the CDR3 is TGTGCCAGCAGCGTAGCAGGACAGGGTTGGGCAGATACGCAGTATTTT.

This clone was detected only a few times. Other DNA variants within this sample encode the same CDR3. The chain uses TRBV5-1 and TRBJ2-7; 7 bases map to TRBD1. The CDR3 is 14 amino acids. CDR1 and CDR2 (germline): SGHRS, YFSETQ. V lost 2 bases, J lost 2 bases, and 4 bases stayed unmatched. CDR3 amino acids: CASSFRTGAYEQYF. In DNA, the CDR3 is TGCGCCAGCAGCTTCCGGACAGGCGCCTACGAGCAGTACTTC.

This clone turned up a few times. Here the CDR3 DNA reads TGTGCCAGCAGCTTGGGGCAGGGGCGGGAGACCCAGTACTTC. This gives the protein CASSLGQGRETQYF. The chain couples TRBV5-4 to TRBJ2-5; D is perhaps TRBD1 (6 bases). This CDR3 region has 14 residues. The V end lost 0 bases, the J end lost 5 bases, and 11 bases lay between the germline ends. The germline CDR1 and CDR2 sequences are SGHNT and YYREEE (reference sequence).

CDR3 loop: CASSYRGDTIYGYTF. CDR3 coding DNA: TGTGCCAGCAGTTACCGGGGGGACACAATCTATGGCTACACCTTC. The V call is TRBV6-5, the J call TRBJ1-2, with TRBD1 as a possible D gene (6 bases). Trimming removed 2 bases at V and 4 bases at J, with 14 bases between. From germline, CDR1 is MNHEY and CDR2 SVGAGI. The CDR3 spans 15 residues.

The chain is built from TRBV6-6 and TRBJ2-7; 8 positions agree with TRBD1. Germline values: CDR1 MNHNY, CDR2 SVGAGI (reference sequence). This CDR3 spans 15 amino acids. V lost 0 bases to trimming and J lost 7 bases; unmatched junction nucleotides: 8. The CDR3 here is CASSYSNQGAREQYF. Written as DNA, the CDR3 is TGTGCCAGCAGTTACTCGAATCAGGGGGCTCGGGAGCAGTACTTC.

This chain joins TRBV11-3 and TRBJ1-1; D call uncertain. The CDR3 extends over 12 amino acids. Trimming pared 0 bases from V and 10 bases from J, leaving 9 bases between. Per germline, CDR1 SGHNT and CDR2 YENEEA. CDR3 in amino acids: CASSLDAGSAFF. CDR3 bases: TGTGCCAGCAGCTTAGATGCGGGGTCAGCTTTCTTT.

The CDR3 coding sequence is TGTGCCAGCTCAGGACTAGCGGAGGGGGCTAGCACAGATACGCAGTATTTT. It encodes CASSGLAEGASTDTQYF. The rearrangement joins TRBV18 to TRBJ2-3, with 10 bases that match TRBD2. Germline assignment: CDR1 KGHSH and CDR2 LQKENI. The CDR3 runs 17 residues. Trimming cost V 5 bases and J 0 bases; bases outside gene matches: 8.

This clone appeared a single time. The chain employs TRBV7-3 and TRBJ2-1; perhaps TRBD2 as D (5 bases). In germline, CDR1 is SGHTA, CDR2 FQGTGA. The CDR3 is 16 residues long. Trimming shortened V by 2 bases and J by 0 bases, and 11 bases separated the two germline ends. The CDR3 spells CASSLFSGSSYNEQFF. CDR3 DNA: TGTGCCAGCAGCTTATTCAGCGGCAGCTCCTACAATGAGCAGTTCTTC.

This clone was detected only a few times. The J gene is TRBJ2-5, the V gene TRBV6-5; D gene uncertain. The V end lost 6 bases, the J end lost 2 bases, and 10 bases lay between the germline ends. In germline, CDR1 is MNHEY, CDR2 SVGAGI. CDR3 length: 13 amino acids. CDR3 in amino acids: CASRWAGQETQYF. For the CDR3, the DNA is TGTGCCAGCAGATGGGCAGGTCAAGAGACCCAGTACTTC.

V is TRBV7-7 and J is TRBJ1-4; no reliable D call. CDR1 SSHAT and CDR2 FNYEAQ come from the germline V gene (reference sequence). The CDR3 is made up of 13 amino acids. V lost 0 bases to trimming and J lost 7 bases, with 6 bases between them. For the CDR3, the DNA is TGTGCCAGCAGCTTAGCTCGGGGTGAAAAACTGTTTTTT. Residues: CASSLARGEKLFF.

J is TRBJ1-4 and V is TRBV30, with 8 bases aligning to TRBD1. Trimming at V came to 2 bases and at J to 6 bases, leaving 5 bases not matched to a gene. The CDR3 totals 14 residues. Germline values: CDR1 GTSNPN, CDR2 SVGIG (reference sequence). CDR3 nucleotides: TGTGCCTGGAGTATCTACAGGGGGGATGAAAAACTGTTTTTT. Residues: CAWSIYRGDEKLFF.

CDR3 DNA: TGTGCCAGCAGCTCACCCGGACTGGGGAAAAACATTCAGTACTTC. Translating gives CASSSPGLGKNIQYF. This chain links TRBV5-4 with TRBJ2-4, with D possibly TRBD2 on 5 matching bases. This CDR3 spans 15 amino acids. The V end lost 3 bases, the J end lost 4 bases, and 14 bases lay between the germline ends. The V gene's germline CDR1 is SGHNT and CDR2 YYREEE (reference sequence). Full variable domain (rest looked up from reference TRBV5-4 and TRBJ2-4): ETGVTQSPTHLIKTRGQQVTLRCSSQSGHNTVSWYQQALGQGPQFIFQYYREEENGRGNFPPRFSGLQFPNYSSELNVNALELDDSALYLCASSSPGLGKNIQYFGAGTRLSVL.

The CDR3 DNA is TGTGCCAGCAGCTTTGAGTCGGAGACCTACGAGCAGTACTTC. It specifies CASSFESETYEQYF. This chain connects TRBV7-3 to TRBJ2-7; D not certain. CDR3 size: 14 residues. Trimming removed 3 bases from V and 2 bases from J, with 11 bases in between. CDR1 is SGHTA and CDR2 is FQGTGA in the germline V gene.